These T cell receptor beta chains were read from a single sample in a study of blood T cell repertoires in COVID-19. Data came from immunoSEQ multiplex PCR; TCRdb stores just in-frame clones and leaves some out. The data contain a few hundred thousand clones, more than 75% of them singletons. The sequenced sample was peripheral blood. Every receptor here comes from a woman in her 70s with active or convalescent COVID-19. Both conserved end residues are part of each CDR3. The D gene is left open where the match is weak. Size values are once, few and many counts, or a class for expanded clones, and some rows have none.

TRBV7-2	TRBJ2-3	TRBD1	-	TGTGCCAGCAGTCACAGGGGGGAAACGACAGATACGCAGTATTTT	CASSHRGETTDTQYF
TRBV20-1	TRBJ1-1	TRBD1	-	TGCAGTGCCACGGACAGGGGGACTGCTTTCTTT	CSATDRGTAFF
TRBV6-5	TRBJ1-6	-	-	TGTGCCAGCAGTCCCAGGGTTCTCGGAAATTCACCCCTCCACTTT	CASSPRVLGNSPLHF
TRBV5-6	TRBJ1-2	TRBD1	once	TGTGCCAGCAGCGAAGGACAGGGTCGGTATGGCTACACCTTC	CASSEGQGRYGYTF
TRBV12-3/TRBV12-4	TRBJ1-1	-	few	TGTGCCAGCAGTCTTACAGGGAACACTGAAGCTTTCTTT	CASSLTGNTEAFF
TRBV3-1/TRBV3-2	TRBJ1-3	TRBD1	-	TGTGCCAGCAGCCAAGGGACAGGGTCTGGAAACACCATATATTTT	CASSQGTGSGNTIYF
TRBV9	TRBJ2-7	-	few	TGTGCCAGCGGCGGGGTAGGGACAGCCACATACGAGCAGTACTTC	CASGGVGTATYEQYF
TRBV18	TRBJ1-1	-	-	TGTGCCAGCTCACCTCCCAGGGGAGGGGGGAACACTGAAGCTTTCTTT	CASSPPRGGGNTEAFF
TRBV7-6	TRBJ2-2	-	-	TGTGCCAGCAGCTTAGTCATGGGGGAGCTGTTTTTT	CASSLVMGELFF
TRBV6-6	TRBJ2-1	TRBD2	-	TGTGCCAGCAGTGTTTCTAGCGGGGGGGCTGGGAATGAGCAGTTCTTC	CASSVSSGGAGNEQFF
TRBV18	TRBJ1-4	-	-	TGTGCCAGCTCACCGGACAGTCGGAATGAAAAACTGTTTTTT	CASSPDSRNEKLFF
TRBV5-5	TRBJ1-2	-	-	TGTGCCAGCAGCTTGTTGGAGGGAGGCTACACCTTC	CASSLLEGGYTF
TRBV19	TRBJ1-1	TRBD1	-	TGTGCCAGTAGTATAGATCCCGGGACAGTCCTTGGAGCTTTCTTT	CASSIDPGTVLGAFF
TRBV4-3	TRBJ2-7	-	-	TGCGCCAGCAGCCAGGCTAACCAGGGGTACGAGCAGTACTTC	CASSQANQGYEQYF
TRBV6-5	TRBJ2-2	TRBD1	-	TGTGCCAGCGGGGGACAGGGGAACACCGGGGAGCTGTTTTTT	CASGGQGNTGELFF
TRBV24-1	TRBJ1-5	-	-	TGTGCCACCAGCGCAGGGGTCGGTAACAATCAGCCCCAGCATTTT	CATSAGVGNNQPQHF
TRBV12-3/TRBV12-4	TRBJ1-1	-	-	TGTGCCAGCAGCCTAAACACGGGCACTGAAGCTTTCTTT	CASSLNTGTEAFF
TRBV10-3	TRBJ1-2	TRBD1	-	TGTGCCATCAGTCAGGGACAGGGCCTTGGCTATGGCTACACCTTC	CAISQGQGLGYGYTF
TRBV10-2	TRBJ1-5	TRBD1	-	TGCGCCAGCACTCCGTCGGACAGGGGGCAAGCCCAGCATTTT	CASTPSDRGQAQHF
TRBV4-1	TRBJ1-2	-	-	TGCGCCAGCAGCCAAGATGAGAGAAGGACCCCGGGAGGCTACACCTTC	CASSQDERRTPGGYTF
TRBV3-1/TRBV3-2	TRBJ2-7	-	-	TGTGCCAGCAGCCTTTTCTTAATAGGGGAATCCCCCTACGAGCAGTACTTC	CASSLFLIGESPYEQYF
TRBV21-1	TRBJ1-6	-	-	TGTGCCAGCAGCAAAGGGCCAGGACAGGGGAGCTCCTATAATTCACCCCTCCACTTT	CASSKGPGQGSSYNSPLHF
TRBV21-1	TRBJ2-3	-	-	TGTGCCAGCAGCAAAGAAAGAGGTTCCCGCACAGATACGCAGTATTTT	CASSKERGSRTDTQYF
TRBV10-1	TRBJ1-1	-	-	TGCGCCAGCAGTAGGGGCATGAACACTGAAGCTTTCTTT	CASSRGMNTEAFF
TRBV7-2	TRBJ2-3	-	-	TGTGCCAGCAGCCGGTACGGGGGTACGCAGTATTTT	CASSRYGGTQYF
TRBV14	TRBJ1-1	-	-	TGTGCCAGCAGCCCAGCGCGAGTTGAAGCTTTCTTT	CASSPARVEAFF
TRBV18	TRBJ1-1	-	many	TGTGCCAGCTCACCAAGGTCAGGGGCAGGGACTGAAGCTTTCTTT	CASSPRSGAGTEAFF
TRBV9	TRBJ1-5	TRBD1	-	TGTGCCAGCAGCCCCGCAGGGGGAGATCAGCCCCAGCATTTT	CASSPAGGDQPQHF
TRBV2	TRBJ1-2	-	-	TGTGCCAGCAGTTTCCCCTCTGGCTACACCTTC	CASSFPSGYTF
TRBV19	TRBJ1-1	TRBD1	-	TGTGCCAGTAACCTAGCAGGGGGGAGGACTGAAGCTTTCTTT	CASNLAGGRTEAFF
TRBV6-5	TRBJ2-7	-	-	TGTGCCAGCAATCCTACAGGGAGTTTGTACGAGCAGTACTTC	CASNPTGSLYEQYF
TRBV2	TRBJ1-1	-	-	TGTGCCAGCTCGTTTTCGAGCACTGAAGCTTTCTTT	CASSFSSTEAFF
TRBV27	TRBJ1-6	TRBD1	-	TGTGCCAGCAGTTCAGGGAGGACAGGGGCCTTTCGGAATTCACCCCTCCACTTT	CASSSGRTGAFRNSPLHF
TRBV7-6	TRBJ1-1	-	-	TGTGCCAGCAGCTTATTTGGGGGACAGAACACTGAAGCTTTCTTT	CASSLFGGQNTEAFF
TRBV13	TRBJ2-7	TRBD1	-	TGTGCCAGCACCCCGGGGGACAGGAGCTCCTACGAGCAGTACTTC	CASTPGDRSSYEQYF
TRBV5-1	TRBJ2-1	TRBD2	-	TGCGCCAGCAGCCAATATACTAGCGGGGGGCCGCTCAATCACAATGAGCAGTTCTTC	CASSQYTSGGPLNHNEQFF
TRBV18	TRBJ1-4	-	-	TGTGCCAGCTCACCTAAACAGGAAAAACTGTTTTTT	CASSPKQEKLFF
TRBV19	TRBJ1-2	TRBD1	few	TGTGCCAGTAGTACCTTGACAGGGATGGAAATATATGGCTACACCTTC	CASSTLTGMEIYGYTF
TRBV5-1	TRBJ1-2	-	-	TGCGCCAGCAGCTTGATGGACAGATCGGGAGGCTACACCTTC	CASSLMDRSGGYTF
TRBV11-2	TRBJ2-5	-	-	TGTGCCAGCAGCTTAGTAGCCGTGCAAGAGACCCAGTACTTC	CASSLVAVQETQYF
TRBV12-3/TRBV12-4	TRBJ1-5	-	-	TGTGCCAGCAGTTTAGTAAATAATCAGCCCCAGCATTTT	CASSLVNNQPQHF
TRBV19	TRBJ1-1	TRBD1	-	TGTGCCAGTACCGGAGGGACAGGGGCTATGGAAGCTTTCTTT	CASTGGTGAMEAFF
TRBV29-1	TRBJ1-4	TRBD1	few	TGCAGCGTTGTAGACAGGGGGGCAGAAAAACTGTTTTTT	CSVVDRGAEKLFF
TRBV20-1	TRBJ1-1	-	-	TGCAGTGCTGACGGACAGTCCAAGGCTTTCTTT	CSADGQSKAFF
TRBV6-5	TRBJ2-7	-	-	TGTGCCAGCAGTTCGTTCGGCTACGAGCAGTACTTC	CASSSFGYEQYF
TRBV5-5	TRBJ1-1	TRBD1	-	TGTGCCAGCAGCGGGGACAGGGGATGGAACACTGAAGCTTTCTTT	CASSGDRGWNTEAFF
TRBV12-1	TRBJ1-1	-	-	TGTGCCAGCAGGGGGGGGTGGAGCACTGAAGCTTTCTTT	CASRGGWSTEAFF
TRBV12-3/TRBV12-4	TRBJ1-2	-	once	TGTGCCAGCAGTTTTACCGGGTTTACTGGCTACACCTTC	CASSFTGFTGYTF
TRBV6-2/TRBV6-3	TRBJ1-1	-	-	TGTGCCAGCAGTAGACAGAGGATCTCTGAAGCTTTCTTT	CASSRQRISEAFF
TRBV19	TRBJ1-5	-	-	TGTGCCAGTAGCTCTCGGACAGACCCCAATCAGCCCCAGCATTTT	CASSSRTDPNQPQHF
TRBV5-1	TRBJ2-1	TRBD1	-	TGCGCCAGCAGCAGGGAAGGGACAGGGAATGAGCAGTTCTTC	CASSREGTGNEQFF
TRBV6-2/TRBV6-3	TRBJ2-7	-	-	TGTGCCAGCAGTTTGCAGGGATACGAGCAGTACTTC	CASSLQGYEQYF
TRBV5-6	TRBJ2-3	-	-	TGTGCCAGCAGCCCCTGGACAGGCACAGATACGCAGTATTTT	CASSPWTGTDTQYF
TRBV18	TRBJ1-5	-	-	TGTGCCAGCTCCCTTGACGGGGATCAGCCCCAGCATTTT	CASSLDGDQPQHF
TRBV6-5	TRBJ1-3	-	-	TGTGCCAGCAGCGCCGGGGGATCCGGAAACACCATATATTTT	CASSAGGSGNTIYF
TRBV7-2	TRBJ1-5	-	-	TGTGCCAGCAGCTTCTCGATAACAGGGTACAGCAATCAGCCCCAGCATTTT	CASSFSITGYSNQPQHF